This record concerns one TCR beta chain sequence. Its antigen has not been determined. Nothing much larger sits one base from this clone, and base qualities are not available. Libraries were prepared through 5' RACE. Sequencer: Illumina HiSeq 2000. Template switching introduced a universal primer binding site; the final cDNA contained a unique molecular identifier, enabling accurate counting of TCR cDNA molecules. First-strand cDNA for TCR alpha and beta chains was synthesized from specific primers in the conserved constant-segment region. To control for contamination, every cDNA library was double barcoded, receiving both a SMART-Mk sample barcode and Illumina barcodes. TruSeq adapter sequences along with Illumina sample barcodes were introduced in two successive PCR steps. TCR alpha and beta cDNA libraries were sequenced on the Illumina HiSeq platform with custom primers. The study's processing was this. MiGEC processed the raw reads to extract unique molecular identifiers, while MiXCR was used to determine the CDR3 positions. For each individual, recombination models were inferred using an EM algorithm with the repgenHMM and IGoR tools. The tcR package in R was used for shared clonotype analysis, with sharing normalized by the product of cloneset sizes. To study raw recombination without the effects of thymic and clonal selection, out-of-frame nonproductive sequences were analyzed. The raw public data were reprocessed by TCRdb itself: fastp quality trimming at Q25, MiXCR clonotype calling, in-frame beta chains only. Entries that share a CDR3 protein sequence are merged under the most common genes and DNA. None of the V and J calls come from the authors' own analysis; TCRdb made them. In all, the sample holds around 490,000 distinct CDR3 sequences, and about a fifth of those were seen once. Of the sample, about 0.5% is held by the ten largest clones.

The CDR3 runs 15 residues from the cysteine to the phenylalanine. Kept here is only the CDR3 DNA, which spans 45 bases and is read in frame from base 1. Reading the germline V gene (reference sequence) gives CDR1 MNHEY and CDR2 SMNVEV. Trimming takes 7 bases from V and 6 bases from J, and the germline ends sit 21 bases apart. All donors were healthy Caucasians. Three pairs of female monozygotic twins, all aged 18 to 29 years, were included in the twin cohort. CD4+ and CD8+ T cell populations were isolated with positive isolation kits from Invitrogen. The data originate from a study of identical twins (dated by TCRdb to the mid-2010s). For context, the study as a whole: The study deep-sequenced TCR alpha and beta repertoires from monozygotic twins, unrelated adults of various ages and cord blood to test whether fetal clonotypes persist. To rule out contamination, the twin experiments were replicated at different times with different library preparation protocols. Overall study outcomes, separate from this receptor: In monozygotic twins, recombination models systematically underestimated out-of-frame TCR alpha sharing, but the models matched the sharing seen between unrelated individuals. Abundant cord blood beta clonotypes carried fewer insertions; young adult naive repertoires showed a weaker similar trend, while memory repertoires showed none. A weaker excess of twin sharing was found in beta out-of-frame sequences because the signal-to-noise ratio was lowered by fewer shared sequences. Because the same donors could not be followed over many years, the conclusions relied on cross-sectional statistical analysis. Out-of-frame TCR alpha sequences shared between twins showed an excess of low generation-probability sequences compared with coincidental sharing between unrelated individuals. Zero-insertion analyses could be partly confounded by invariant T cells such as MAIT and iNKT, though diverse VJ usage argued against such confounding for most clonotypes.

These data were also filed under a second study, of yellow fever vaccine responses in identical twins. From the second report: According to the authors, the vaccine-induced T cell response in identical twins seemed to be partly convergent and partly specific to each individual. Focusing on identical twins, the study followed the T cell clones that responded to the vaccine, and did so with precision.

This sequence originates from a woman aged 18-29 years in good health. What was sequenced was CD4+ T cells sorted from blood. The sequence is built from TRBV27 and TRBJ1-2, with a tentative D gene TRBD1 over 6 matching bases. CDR3 reads: CASTPNGGRGHGYTF. The base sequence is TGTGCCAGCACCCCCAATGGGGGGCGTGGGCATGGCTACACCTTC.